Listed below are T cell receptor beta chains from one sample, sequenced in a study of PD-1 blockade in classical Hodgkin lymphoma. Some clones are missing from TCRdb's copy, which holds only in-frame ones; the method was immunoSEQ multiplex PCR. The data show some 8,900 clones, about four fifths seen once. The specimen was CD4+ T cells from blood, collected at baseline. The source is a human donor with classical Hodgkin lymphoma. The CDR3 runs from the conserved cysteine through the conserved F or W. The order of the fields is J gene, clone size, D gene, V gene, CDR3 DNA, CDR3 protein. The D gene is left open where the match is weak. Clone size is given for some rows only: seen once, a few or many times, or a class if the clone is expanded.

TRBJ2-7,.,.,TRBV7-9,TGTGCCAGCAGCATGGGGATTACAGAAGCACCCTACGAGCAGTACTTC,CASSMGITEAPYEQYF
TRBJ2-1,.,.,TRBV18,TGTGCCAGCTCACCAAGGACAGACTTACTCCTTGGGCAGTTCTTC,CASSPRTDLLLGQFF
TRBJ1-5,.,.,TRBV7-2,TGTGCCAGCAGCTTAGGAAGCTTACTTAGCAATCAGCCCCAGCATTTT,CASSLGSLLSNQPQHF
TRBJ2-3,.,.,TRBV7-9,TGTGCCAGCAGCTTAACGGCAGGGGGGTACGGTACGCAGTATTTT,CASSLTAGGYGTQYF
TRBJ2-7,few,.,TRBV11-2,TGTGCCAGCAGCTTTAGCGAACCCTACGAGCAGTACTTC,CASSFSEPYEQYF
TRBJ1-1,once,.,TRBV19,TGTGCCAGTAGTTCGACACCTACGGGGAACACTGAAGCTTTCTTT,CASSSTPTGNTEAFF
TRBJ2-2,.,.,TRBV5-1,TGCGCCAGCAGCTTGAGGGCTTCCGGGGAGCTGTTTTTT,CASSLRASGELFF
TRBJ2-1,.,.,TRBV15,TGTGCCACCAGCAGAGAGGGATATGAGCAGTTCTTC,CATSREGYEQFF
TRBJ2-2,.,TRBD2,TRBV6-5,TGTGCCAGCAGTTACGCTAGCGGGGCGAACACCGGGGAGCTGTTTTTT,CASSYASGANTGELFF
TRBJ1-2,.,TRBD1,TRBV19,TGTGCCAGTCGGGACAGGGGGCGTCGCTATGGCTACACCTTC,CASRDRGRRYGYTF
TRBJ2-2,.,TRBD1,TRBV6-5,TGTGCCAGCGGTCATATCGGACAGGTCACCGGGGAGCTGTTTTTT,CASGHIGQVTGELFF
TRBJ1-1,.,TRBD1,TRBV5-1,TGCGCCAGCAGCTCCCGGACAGGTGGAGAAACTGAAGCTTTCTTT,CASSSRTGGETEAFF
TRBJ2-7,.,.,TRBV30,TGTGCCTGGAGTGTACGGTCGCGGGTCTTGTACTTC,CAWSVRSRVLYF
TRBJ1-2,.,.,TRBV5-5,TGTGCCAGCAGCTTGGGGGGCCTCAACTATGGCTACACCTTC,CASSLGGLNYGYTF
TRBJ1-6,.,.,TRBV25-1,TGTGCCAGCAGTGAACCGCAGGGACGTCTTGCTGATTCACCCCTCCACTTT,CASSEPQGRLADSPLHF
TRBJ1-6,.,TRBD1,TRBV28,TGTGCCAGCAGCCGGACAGGGGGGTTGAATTCACCCCTCCACTTT,CASSRTGGLNSPLHF
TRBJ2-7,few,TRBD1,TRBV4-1,TGCGCCAGCAGCCACACACCGGGACAGGGTTTGCGTGAGCAGTACTTC,CASSHTPGQGLREQYF
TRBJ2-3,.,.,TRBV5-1,TGCGCCAGCAGCAACAACCTAGATACGCAGTATTTT,CASSNNLDTQYF
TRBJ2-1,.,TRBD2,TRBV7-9,TGTGCCAGCAGCTTCGTTAGCGGGCTCTCCTACAATGAGCAGTTCTTC,CASSFVSGLSYNEQFF
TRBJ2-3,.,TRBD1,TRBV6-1,TGTGCCAGCAGTCCAGGGACAGCCCACACAGATACGCAGTATTTT,CASSPGTAHTDTQYF
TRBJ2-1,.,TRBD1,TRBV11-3,TGTGCCAGCAGCCCCAGACAGGGCTACAATGAGCAGTTCTTC,CASSPRQGYNEQFF
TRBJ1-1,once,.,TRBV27,TGTGCCAGTCGGCCCCAGGGCGGCGGCACTGAAGCTTTCTTT,CASRPQGGGTEAFF
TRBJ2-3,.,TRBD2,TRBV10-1,TGCGCCAGCAGTGAGGCCCGGAGCGGGGCTACCACAGATACGCAGTATTTT,CASSEARSGATTDTQYF
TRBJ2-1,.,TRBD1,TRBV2,TGTGCCAGCAGTGAACGCCTCGGGACAGGGTTGCTCTTC,CASSERLGTGLLF
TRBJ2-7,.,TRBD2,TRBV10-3,TGTGCCATCAGTACGGGACTAGCGGGAGAGCAGTACTTC,CAISTGLAGEQYF
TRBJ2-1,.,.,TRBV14,TGTGCCAGCAGCCCGGGACTGGGCAATGAGCAGTTCTTC,CASSPGLGNEQFF
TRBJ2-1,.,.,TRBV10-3,TGTGCCATCAGTGACCAGAACAACTACAATGAGCAGTTCTTC,CAISDQNNYNEQFF
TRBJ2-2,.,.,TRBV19,TGTGCCAGTAGTATGAATACCGCGAACACCGGGGAGCTGTTTTTT,CASSMNTANTGELFF
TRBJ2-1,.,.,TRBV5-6,TGTGCCAGCAGCCGAAGAGGAGGGAGGCAAGAGCAGTTCTTC,CASSRRGGRQEQFF